These 27 T cell receptor beta chains were all obtained from the same sample, sequenced in a study of blood T cell repertoires in COVID-19. The assay was immunoSEQ multiplex PCR, and TCRdb's table has in-frame clones only and misses some. The sample records about 180,000 clones, roughly 85% being singletons. The specimen was peripheral blood. These receptors were obtained from a woman between 45 and 60 years old with COVID-19, enrolled during active disease.

This rearrangement joins TRBV18 to TRBJ1-4; no definite D call. V was clipped by 1 base and J by 5 bases, with 14 bases between them. Germline loops: CDR1 KGHSH, CDR2 LQKENI. The CDR3 extends over 16 amino acids. The CDR3 sequence is CASSPRLETSNEKLFF. DNA for the CDR3: TGTGCCAGCTCACCACGATTAGAGACATCAAATGAAAAACTGTTTTTT.

The rearrangement joins TRBV11-2 to TRBJ2-7; TRBD1 agrees at 8 bases. V lost 5 bases to trimming and J lost 5 bases; unmatched junction nucleotides: 8. The CDR3 sequence is 14 residues long. In germline, CDR1 is SGHAT, CDR2 FQNNGV. DNA of the CDR3: TGTGCCAGCAGCAGAGACAGGGGTTTGGACGAGCAGTACTTC. Amino acids: CASSRDRGLDEQYF.

Comment on this clone: Germline and junction disagree at one end, which may indicate a read error. In the same sample, other DNA sequences code for this CDR3. The genes are TRBV5-1 and TRBJ2-7; 8 positions match TRBD1. There are 13 residues in the CDR3. Germline V gene data show CDR1 as SGHRS and CDR2 as YFSETQ. DNA of the CDR3: TGCGCCAGCAGTTTGGGACAGGACTACGAGCAGTACTTC. This codes for CASSLGQDYEQYF.

This clone has only one observation. This chain connects TRBV19 to TRBJ2-3, with 10 nucleotides matching TRBD2. V was clipped by 1 base and J by 0 bases; unmatched bases: 4. The CDR3 spans 17 residues. Germline lookup yields CDR1 LNHDA and CDR2 SQIVND (reference sequence). The CDR3 region is CASSIASGGTSTDTQYF. In DNA, the CDR3 is TGTGCCAGTAGTATAGCTAGCGGGGGAACTAGCACAGATACGCAGTATTTT.

This clone was observed at least ten times. The gene calls are TRBV19 and TRBJ2-7; 11 bases are shared with TRBD1. CDR1 LNHDA and CDR2 SQIVND come from the germline V gene (reference sequence). This CDR3 contains 14 residues. Trimming cost V 9 bases and J 4 bases; bases outside gene matches: 8. CDR3 sequence (DNA): TGTGCCAGCGCAACCGGGACAGGGGGGTACGAGCAGTACTTC. Its protein is CASATGTGGYEQYF.

The chain joins TRBV2 to TRBJ1-2; D is perhaps TRBD1 (5 bases). The CDR3 consists of 15 residues. Germline CDR1 reads SNHLY; CDR2 reads FYNNEI. The V and J ends lost 4 bases and 4 bases respectively, with 16 bases between them. The CDR3 reads CASSGMAAGPYGYTF. The CDR3 nucleotides read TGTGCCAGCAGTGGGATGGCAGCAGGGCCCTATGGCTACACCTTC. The full variable domain, with the rest looked up from reference TRBV2 and TRBJ1-2, is EPEVTQTPSHQVTQMGQEVILRCVPISNHLYFYWYRQILGQKVEFLVSFYNNEISEKSEIFDDQFSVERPDGSNFTLKIRSTKLEDSAMYFCASSGMAAGPYGYTFGSGTRLTVV.

In its sample, this clone was seen a few times. The genes are TRBV4-2 and TRBJ1-1; D is perhaps TRBD1 (5 bases). The CDR3 sequence is 15 residues long. Germline assignment: CDR1 LGHNA and CDR2 YNFKEQ. Trimming took 4 bases from V and 4 from J, leaving 16 bases between them. The CDR3 nucleotides read TGTGCCAGCAGCCTCCGTGGCAGGGAGGGCACTGAAGCTTTCTTT. The encoded protein is CASSLRGREGTEAFF.

This chain uses TRBV9 with TRBJ1-2; TRBD1 is a possible D gene (6 bases). The CDR3 has 15 residues. Germline CDR1 is SGDLS and CDR2 is YYNGEE. V was cut by 0 bases and J by 8 bases, with 17 bases left in between. The CDR3 reads CASSVGTGTSEGYTF. The CDR3 DNA is TGTGCCAGCAGCGTAGGTACCGGGACATCAGAAGGCTACACCTTC.

This clone was counted between two and nine times. The chain carries TRBV2 and TRBJ2-7; 7 bases map to TRBD2. The CDR3 has 13 amino acids. From germline, CDR1 is SNHLY and CDR2 FYNNEI. With 7 bases clipped from V and 2 bases from J, the junction kept 5 bases outside the gene matches. CDR3 sequence: CASTGGTTYEQYF. CDR3 nucleotide sequence: TGTGCCAGCACGGGAGGCACAACCTACGAGCAGTACTTC.

Turning to this clone: Relative to the germline gene, one junction end is altered; a read error may explain this. V gene TRBV6-1 combines with J gene TRBJ1-4, with 9 bases identical to TRBD1. The CDR3 totals 14 residues. CDR1 and CDR2 (germline): MNHNS, SASEGT. The CDR3 DNA reads as TGTGCCAGCAGTGAAAGGACAGGGGCCGCCCGCCCTTATTTT. It yields the protein CASSERTGAARPYF.

The V gene is TRBV3-1 (or the pseudogene TRBV3-2), the J gene TRBJ2-3; D not certain. CDR1 is LGHDT and CDR2 is YNNKEL in the germline V gene (reference sequence). V gave up 0 bases and J gave up 6 bases, with 7 bases separating them. CDR3 length: 13 residues. The CDR3: CASSQEGRDTQYF. The CDR3 DNA reads as TGTGCCAGCAGCCAAGAGGGCAGGGATACGCAGTATTTT.

The chain uses TRBV9 and TRBJ1-3; no definite D call. Germline V gene data show CDR1 as SGDLS and CDR2 as YYNGEE. V lost 3 bases, J lost 1 base, and 11 bases lay in between. The CDR3 has 15 residues. The CDR3 coding sequence is TGTGCCAGCAGCGCATACGGCGGATCTGGAAACACCATATATTTT. It specifies CASSAYGGSGNTIYF.

The chain employs TRBV3-1 (or the pseudogene TRBV3-2) and TRBJ1-3; TRBD1 might be the D (5 bases). This CDR3 region has 14 residues. Germline loops: CDR1 LGHDT, CDR2 YNNKEL (reference sequence). The germline V and J ends were trimmed by 4 bases and 0 bases, with 7 bases remaining between them. The CDR3: CASSLTVSGNTIYF. CDR3 coding DNA: TGTGCCAGCAGCCTGACAGTCTCTGGAAACACCATATATTTT.

The V and J genes are TRBV27 and TRBJ2-3; 13 nucleotides agree with TRBD2. Trimming at V came to 4 bases and at J to 2 bases, leaving 3 bases not matched to a gene. The germline V gene has CDR1 MNHEY and CDR2 SMNVEV (reference sequence). This CDR3 region has 16 residues. This CDR3 is CASSSTSGGTTDTQYF. CDR3 DNA: TGTGCCAGCAGTTCGACTAGCGGGGGGACCACAGATACGCAGTATTTT.

The chain recombines TRBV5-1 with TRBJ2-7; a weak D match, TRBD1 (6 bases). The CDR3 spans 15 residues. CDR1 and CDR2 (germline): SGHRS, YFSETQ. Trimming took off 3 bases at V and 3 bases at J, with 16 bases between the two ends. The CDR3 nucleotides are TGCGCCAGCAGCTCCGGGGACAATCCTCGCTACGAGCAGTACTTC. Protein product: CASSSGDNPRYEQYF.

The chain links TRBV29-1 to TRBJ1-2; no clear D gene. The germline V gene encodes CDR1 SQVTM and CDR2 ANQGSEA. The CDR3 is 12 amino acids. With 4 bases removed from V and 3 bases from J, the gap between germline ends came to 9 bases. The CDR3 coding sequence is TGCAGCGTTGCCTCTAACTACTATGGCTACACCTTC. Translating gives CSVASNYYGYTF.

The chain combines TRBV3-1 (or the pseudogene TRBV3-2) with TRBJ1-3; D gene ambiguous. Germline CDR1 and CDR2: LGHDT and YNNKEL (reference sequence). V was trimmed by 0 bases and J by 0 bases, leaving 3 bases between them. This CDR3 has 14 amino acids. The DNA of the CDR3 is TGTGCCAGCAGCCAAGAGGCCTCTGGAAACACCATATATTTT. This encodes CASSQEASGNTIYF.

The J gene is TRBJ2-3, the V gene TRBV2; 8 bases match TRBD2. This CDR3 is 17 amino acids long. The germline V gene has CDR1 SNHLY and CDR2 FYNNEI. The V segment lost 2 bases and the J segment 4 bases; nucleotides outside the gene matches: 11. Written as DNA, the CDR3 is TGTGCCAGCAGTGAATTGTGGAGCGGGGGTAACGCAGATACGCAGTATTTT. Amino acid sequence: CASSELWSGGNADTQYF.

The genes are TRBV2 and TRBJ2-2; 8 nucleotides align to TRBD1. Germline CDR1 is SNHLY and CDR2 is FYNNEI. CDR3 size: 15 residues. The ends lost 6 bases at V and 4 bases at J; junction bases unmatched: 7. CDR3 loop: CASSRRQGSTGELFF. CDR3 DNA sequence: TGTGCCAGCAGCAGAAGACAGGGGAGCACCGGGGAGCTGTTTTTT.

The rearrangement joins TRBV3-1 (or the pseudogene TRBV3-2) to TRBJ1-6; possible D gene TRBD1, 6 bases. This CDR3 contains 12 residues. Germline V CDR1 and CDR2: LGHDT, YNNKEL (reference sequence). V lost 10 bases and J 6 bases, leaving 10 bases between the germline ends. CDR3 nucleotides: TGTGCCACCAGGGACACTAATTCACCCCTCCACTTT. This sequence encodes CATRDTNSPLHF.

The table lists this clone with a few counts. The chain joins TRBV2 to TRBJ2-6; TRBD1 agrees at 8 bases. This CDR3 region has 14 residues. Germline CDR1 and CDR2: SNHLY and FYNNEI. Trimming removed 9 bases from V and 2 bases from J; junction bases left unmatched: 3. The CDR3 spells CARGTGTGANVLTF. As DNA, the CDR3 is TGTGCCAGAGGGACAGGTACTGGGGCCAACGTCCTGACTTTC.

The rearrangement joins TRBV2 to TRBJ2-5; TRBD2 matches at 9 bases. This CDR3 contains 16 residues. V lost 6 bases and J lost 5; bases outside the gene matches: 13. Looked up from germline, CDR1 is SNHLY and CDR2 is FYNNEI. The CDR3 reads CASRELAGEPWETQYF. The CDR3, as DNA: TGTGCCAGCAGGGAATTAGCGGGGGAACCATGGGAGACCCAGTACTTC.

As regards this clone: An end of the junction differs from the germline gene, which may be a read error. The rearrangement uses TRBV18 and TRBJ2-7, with D tentatively TRBD1 (6 bases). CDR1 is KGHSH, CDR2 LQKENI, per germline. This CDR3 has 12 amino acids. The CDR3 here is CASSTTGYGQYF. For the CDR3, the DNA is TGTGCCAGCTCAACGACAGGTTACGGGCAGTACTTC.

CDR3 in amino acids: CASSDLQGSYEQYF. The CDR3 nucleotides are TGTGCCAGCAGTGACTTACAGGGCTCCTACGAGCAGTACTTC. This chain connects TRBV27 to TRBJ2-7; TRBD1 is a possible D gene (6 bases). Trimming shortened V by 5 bases and J by 0 bases, and 11 bases separated the two germline ends. The germline CDR1 and CDR2 sequences are MNHEY and SMNVEV (reference sequence). The CDR3 spans 14 residues.

This clone has only one observation. The V and J genes are TRBV4-1 and TRBJ2-7; 10 bases are shared with TRBD2. The germline CDR1 and CDR2 sequences are MGHRA and YSYEKL. This CDR3 is 15 amino acids long. After removal of 1 base from V and 2 bases from J, the junction contained 2 bases not matched to a gene. The CDR3 protein is CASSQGSGGAYEQYF. The CDR3 DNA reads as TGCGCCAGCAGCCAAGGAAGCGGGGGGGCCTACGAGCAGTACTTC.

The rearrangement links TRBV4-1 to TRBJ2-5, with D perhaps matching TRBD2 (5 bases). The CDR3 is 15 residues long. Germline CDR1 MGHRA, CDR2 YSYEKL. V was clipped by 4 bases and J by 3 bases, with 15 bases between them. For the CDR3, the DNA is TGCGCCAGCAGCCTATTAGTGTGGGAGAAAGAGACCCAGTACTTC. Protein sequence: CASSLLVWEKETQYF.

This chain joins TRBV6-1 and TRBJ1-2; 8 bases line up with TRBD1. Germline CDR1 MNHNS, CDR2 SASEGT. This CDR3 comprises 15 residues. J was trimmed by 3 bases and V by 3 bases; bases with no gene match: 6. DNA for the CDR3: TGTGCCAGCAGTGACCCCGACAGGGGTCACTATGGCTACACCTTC. It translates to CASSDPDRGHYGYTF.